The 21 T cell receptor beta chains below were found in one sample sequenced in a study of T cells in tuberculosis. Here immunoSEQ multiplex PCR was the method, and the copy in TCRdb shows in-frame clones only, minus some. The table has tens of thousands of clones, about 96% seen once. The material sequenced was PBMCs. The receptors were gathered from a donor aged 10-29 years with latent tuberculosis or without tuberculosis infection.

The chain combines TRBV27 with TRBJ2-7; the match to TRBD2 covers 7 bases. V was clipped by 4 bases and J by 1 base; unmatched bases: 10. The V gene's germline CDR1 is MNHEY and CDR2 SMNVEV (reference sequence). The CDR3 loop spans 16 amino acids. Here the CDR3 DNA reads TGTGCCAGCAGTTCCCCCGGGGAGGGAGGGTCCTACGAGCAGTACTTC. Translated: CASSSPGEGGSYEQYF.

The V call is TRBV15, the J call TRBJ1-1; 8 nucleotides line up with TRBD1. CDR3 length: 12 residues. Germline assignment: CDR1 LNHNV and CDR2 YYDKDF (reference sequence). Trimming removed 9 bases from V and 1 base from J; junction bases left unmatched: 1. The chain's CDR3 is CATQGENTEAFF. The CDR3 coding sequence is TGTGCCACACAGGGGGAGAACACTGAAGCTTTCTTT.

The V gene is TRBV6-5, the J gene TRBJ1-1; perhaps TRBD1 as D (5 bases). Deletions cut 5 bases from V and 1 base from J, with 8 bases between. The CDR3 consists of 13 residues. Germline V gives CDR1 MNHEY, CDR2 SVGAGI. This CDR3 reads CASSPGGNTEAFF. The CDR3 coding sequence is TGTGCCAGCAGTCCGGGGGGGAACACTGAAGCTTTCTTT.

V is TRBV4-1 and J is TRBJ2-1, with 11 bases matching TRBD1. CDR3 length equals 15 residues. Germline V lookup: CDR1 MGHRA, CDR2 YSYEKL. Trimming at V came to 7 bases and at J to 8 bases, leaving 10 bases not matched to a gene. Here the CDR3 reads CASNHPGQGGDEQFF. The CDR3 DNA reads TGCGCCAGCAACCATCCGGGACAGGGGGGCGATGAGCAGTTCTTC.

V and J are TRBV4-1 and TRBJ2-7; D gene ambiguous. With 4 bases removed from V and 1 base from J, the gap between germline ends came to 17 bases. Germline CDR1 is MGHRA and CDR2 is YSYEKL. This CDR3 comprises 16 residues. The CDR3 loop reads CASSLRGPHGSYEQYF. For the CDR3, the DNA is TGCGCCAGCAGCCTCCGTGGTCCCCACGGTTCCTACGAGCAGTACTTC.

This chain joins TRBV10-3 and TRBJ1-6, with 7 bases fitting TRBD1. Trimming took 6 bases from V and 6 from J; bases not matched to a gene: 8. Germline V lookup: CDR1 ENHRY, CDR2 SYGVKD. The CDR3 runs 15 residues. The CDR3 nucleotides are TGTGCCATCAGACCAGAGACAGGGCGTAATTCACCCCTCCACTTT. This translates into CAIRPETGRNSPLHF.

The CDR3: CASRESGGGRQFF. In DNA form, the CDR3 reads TGTGCCAGCAGAGAGAGCGGGGGGGGAAGGCAGTTCTTC. This rearrangement joins TRBV6-4 to TRBJ2-1; 10 bases fit TRBD2. Germline V CDR1 and CDR2: MRHNA, SNTAGT. This CDR3 has 13 residues. With V trimmed by 6 bases and J by 12 bases, 8 bases remained unmatched.

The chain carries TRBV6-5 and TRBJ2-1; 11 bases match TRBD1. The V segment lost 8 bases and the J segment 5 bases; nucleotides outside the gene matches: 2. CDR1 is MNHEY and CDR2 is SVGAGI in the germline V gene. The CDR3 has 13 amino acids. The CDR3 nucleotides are TGTGCCAGCTGGGACAGGGGGAACAATGAGCAGTTCTTC. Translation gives CASWDRGNNEQFF.

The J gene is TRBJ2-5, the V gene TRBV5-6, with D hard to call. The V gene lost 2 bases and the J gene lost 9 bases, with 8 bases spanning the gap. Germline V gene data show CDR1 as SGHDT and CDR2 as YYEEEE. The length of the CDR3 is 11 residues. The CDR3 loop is CASSLGVAQYF. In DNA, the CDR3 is TGTGCCAGCAGCTTAGGAGTGGCCCAGTACTTC.

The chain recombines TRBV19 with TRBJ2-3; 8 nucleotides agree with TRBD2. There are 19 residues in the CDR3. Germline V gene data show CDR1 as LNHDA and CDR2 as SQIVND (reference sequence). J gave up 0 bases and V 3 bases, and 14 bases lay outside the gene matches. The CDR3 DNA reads TGTGCCAGTAGTATCGTTAGCGGGACCTCTGGTTTTAGCACAGATACGCAGTATTTT. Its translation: CASSIVSGTSGFSTDTQYF.

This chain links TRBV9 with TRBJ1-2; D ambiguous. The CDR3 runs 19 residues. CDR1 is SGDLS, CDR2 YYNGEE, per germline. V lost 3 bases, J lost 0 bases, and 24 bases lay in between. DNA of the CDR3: TGTGCCAGCAGCGCCCGGGATTCGACAATTCAGATAGCTAACTATGGCTACACCTTC. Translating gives CASSARDSTIQIANYGYTF.

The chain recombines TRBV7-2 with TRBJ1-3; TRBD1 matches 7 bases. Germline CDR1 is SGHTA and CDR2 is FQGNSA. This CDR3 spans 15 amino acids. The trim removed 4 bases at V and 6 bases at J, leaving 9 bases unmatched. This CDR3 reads CASSSNRGIINTIYF. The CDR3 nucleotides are TGTGCCAGCAGCTCCAACAGGGGAATCATAAACACCATATATTTT.

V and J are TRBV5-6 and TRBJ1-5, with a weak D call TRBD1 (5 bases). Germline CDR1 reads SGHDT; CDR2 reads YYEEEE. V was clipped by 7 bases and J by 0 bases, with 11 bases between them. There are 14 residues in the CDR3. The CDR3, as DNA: TGTGCCAGCCTAAACAGGTATAGCAATCAGCCCCAGCATTTT. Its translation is CASLNRYSNQPQHF.

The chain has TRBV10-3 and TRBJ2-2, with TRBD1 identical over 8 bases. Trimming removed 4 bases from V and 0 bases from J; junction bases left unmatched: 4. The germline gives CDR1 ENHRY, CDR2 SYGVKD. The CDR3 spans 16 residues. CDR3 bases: TGTGCCATCAGTGCTACAGGGGGACCGAACACCGGGGAGCTGTTTTTT. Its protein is CAISATGGPNTGELFF.

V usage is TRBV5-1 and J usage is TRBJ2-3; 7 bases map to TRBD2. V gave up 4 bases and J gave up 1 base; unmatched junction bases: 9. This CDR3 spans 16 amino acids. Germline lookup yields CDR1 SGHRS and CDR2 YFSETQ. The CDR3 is CASSLTWTRGTDTQYF. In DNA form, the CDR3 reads TGCGCCAGCAGCCTGACTTGGACTAGGGGCACAGATACGCAGTATTTT.

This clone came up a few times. The chain's CDR3 is CASSDNRGPFNEQFF. In nucleotides, the CDR3 is TGTGCCAGCAGTGATAACAGGGGGCCCTTCAATGAGCAGTTCTTC. V is TRBV2 and J is TRBJ2-1; TRBD1 matches 9 bases. The V segment lost 3 bases and the J segment 6 bases; nucleotides outside the gene matches: 6. The CDR3 spans 15 residues. Germline V gene lookup returns CDR1 SNHLY and CDR2 FYNNEI.

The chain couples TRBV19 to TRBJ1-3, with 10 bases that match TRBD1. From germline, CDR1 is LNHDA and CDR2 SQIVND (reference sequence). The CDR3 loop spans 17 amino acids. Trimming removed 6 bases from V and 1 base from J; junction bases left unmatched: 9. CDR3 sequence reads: CASRGRGTGVSGNTIYF. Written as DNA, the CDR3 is TGTGCCAGTAGGGGCCGCGGGACAGGGGTATCTGGAAACACCATATATTTT.

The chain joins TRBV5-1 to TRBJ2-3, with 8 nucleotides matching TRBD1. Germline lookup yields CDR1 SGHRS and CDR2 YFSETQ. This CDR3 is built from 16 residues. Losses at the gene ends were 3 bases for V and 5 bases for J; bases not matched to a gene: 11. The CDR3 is CASSYGQGSMGDTQYF. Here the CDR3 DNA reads TGCGCCAGCAGCTACGGACAGGGAAGCATGGGAGATACGCAGTATTTT.

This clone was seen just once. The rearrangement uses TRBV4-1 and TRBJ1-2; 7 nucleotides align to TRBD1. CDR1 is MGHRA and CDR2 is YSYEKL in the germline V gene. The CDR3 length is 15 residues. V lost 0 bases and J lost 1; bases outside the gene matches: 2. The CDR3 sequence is CASSQDGTDNYGYTF. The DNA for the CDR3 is TGCGCCAGCAGCCAAGACGGGACAGATAACTATGGCTACACCTTC.

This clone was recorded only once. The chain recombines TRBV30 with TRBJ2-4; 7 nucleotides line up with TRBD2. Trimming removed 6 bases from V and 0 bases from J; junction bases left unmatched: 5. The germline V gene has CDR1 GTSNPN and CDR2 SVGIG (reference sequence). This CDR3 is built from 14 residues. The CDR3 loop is CACRTSLAKNIQYF. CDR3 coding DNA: TGTGCCTGTCGGACTAGTTTAGCCAAAAACATTCAGTACTTC.

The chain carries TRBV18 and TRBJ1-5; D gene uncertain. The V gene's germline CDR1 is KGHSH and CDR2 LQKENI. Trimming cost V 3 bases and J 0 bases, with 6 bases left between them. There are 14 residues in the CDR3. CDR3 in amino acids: CASSPDYSNQPQHF. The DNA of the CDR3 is TGTGCCAGCTCACCTGACTATAGCAATCAGCCCCAGCATTTT.